This T cell receptor beta chain was recorded in a study of CD8 T cells in ankylosing spondylitis. Study-wide points: Apparently characteristic of ankylosing spondylitis blood was a TCR beta motif (about 8 highly homologous variants). Enrichment of disease-linked clones was reportedly significant in matched ankylosing spondylitis synovial fluid.

Trimming stripped 3 bases from V and 2 bases from J, with 17 bases between. The CDR3 contains 16 residues. CDR1 is SGHRS and CDR2 is YFSETQ in the germline V gene. This clonotype was counted many times. No antigen is known for it. In TCRdb, the 5' RACE reads were re-called with MiXCR into one record per CDR3 protein. Here the sample spans around 300,000 distinct CDR3 sequences, roughly 10% being singletons. The rearrangement uses TRBV5-1 and TRBJ1-1; D unclear. The source is a female donor with ankylosing spondylitis or in good health (not recorded which). The specimen was blood, either unsorted or a sorted T cell fraction (not recorded which). The CDR3 bases are TGCGCCAGCAGCTCCCCGGTTGGAAGGCTAAACACTGAAGCTTTCTTT. It specifies CASSSPVGRLNTEAFF.